These 9 T cell receptor beta chains share one sample of origin, sequenced in a study of T cell changes during pregnancy in multiple sclerosis. Sequenced by immunoSEQ multiplex PCR; TCRdb stores in-frame clones only, minus some. There are some 27,000 clones in the sample; roughly nine tenths occur only once, and less than 9% lies in the top ten. The sequencing here drew on CD8+ T cells from peripheral blood mononuclear cells, taken before pregnancy. The receptors come from a female donor with multiple sclerosis, enrolled in a pregnancy study.

This chain uses TRBV5-1 with TRBJ2-1; perhaps TRBD2 as D (5 bases). Per germline, CDR1 SGHRS and CDR2 YFSETQ. V gave up 6 bases and J gave up 4 bases, with 8 bases separating them. This CDR3 region has 12 residues. The CDR3: CASNGGYNEQFF. The CDR3 nucleotides are TGCGCCAGCAATGGCGGGTACAATGAGCAGTTCTTC.

The chain links TRBV4-1 to TRBJ1-2, with D unclear. CDR3 length: 15 residues. The V end lost 4 bases, the J end lost 4 bases, and 16 bases lay between the germline ends. In germline, CDR1 is MGHRA, CDR2 YSYEKL. The CDR3 spells CASSPRPAGSYGYTF. The CDR3 DNA follows: TGCGCCAGCAGCCCTCGCCCCGCGGGCAGCTATGGCTACACCTTC.

V usage is TRBV5-6 and J usage is TRBJ2-1; D might be TRBD2 (5 bases). The CDR3 has 13 residues. CDR1 is SGHDT and CDR2 is YYEEEE in the germline V gene. Trimming removed 0 bases at V and 12 bases at J, with 13 bases between. The DNA for the CDR3 is TGTGCCAGCAGCTTGGCCGTAAGCGGAGGGCAGTTCTTC. It specifies CASSLAVSGGQFF.

This chain joins TRBV2 and TRBJ2-5; TRBD1 aligns across 8 bases. The CDR3 covers 15 residues. The germline V gene has CDR1 SNHLY and CDR2 FYNNEI. The J segment lost 1 base and the V segment lost 6 bases, leaving 7 bases of the junction unmatched. In nucleotides, the CDR3 is TGTGCCAGCAGATGGGCAGGGGGCCGCCAAGAGACCCAGTACTTC. Translating it yields CASRWAGGRQETQYF.

CDR3 sequence: CASSSPGVGEQYF. CDR3 DNA: TGCGCCAGCAGCAGCCCAGGGGTAGGCGAGCAGTACTTC. This chain joins TRBV5-1 and TRBJ2-7; D is perhaps TRBD1 (6 bases). This CDR3 has 13 amino acids. V was clipped by 4 bases and J by 6 bases, with 14 bases between them. Germline V gene sequence: CDR1 SGHRS, CDR2 YFSETQ.

This clone is categorized as medium-sized. The chain combines TRBV4-1 with TRBJ1-2, with D possibly being TRBD1 (6 bases). Germline-derived CDR1 and CDR2 are MGHRA and YSYEKL. CDR3 length equals 16 residues. Trimming took 3 bases from V and 4 from J, leaving 18 bases between them. The CDR3 sequence: CASSHPRRGTSYGYTF. In nucleotides, the CDR3 is TGCGCCAGCAGCCACCCACGAAGGGGGACGTCCTATGGCTACACCTTC.

The V and J genes are TRBV7-6 and TRBJ2-2; the D is unclear. V lost 2 bases and J 6 bases, leaving 4 bases between the germline ends. The V gene's germline CDR1 is SGHVS and CDR2 FNYEAQ. The CDR3 length is 12 residues. The CDR3 region has the DNA TGTGCCAGCAGCTTATATTCCGGGGAGCTGTTTTTT. This translates into CASSLYSGELFF.

The chain links TRBV10-3 to TRBJ1-2; TRBD1 matches at 7 bases. Germline CDR1 reads ENHRY; CDR2 reads SYGVKD. This CDR3 has 15 residues. Trimming at V came to 0 bases and at J to 8 bases, leaving 9 bases not matched to a gene. CDR3 DNA sequence: TGTGCCATCAGTGAGTCAAATGACAGGGTGGGCGGCTACACCTTC. Amino acid sequence: CAISESNDRVGGYTF.

J is TRBJ2-2 and V is TRBV5-6; 10 nucleotides line up with TRBD1. Germline loops: CDR1 SGHDT, CDR2 YYEEEE. The ends lost 7 bases at V and 7 bases at J; junction bases unmatched: 10. The CDR3 is 15 residues long. CDR3 bases: TGTGCCAGCGGGGCCGCCGGGACAGGGGACGGGGAGCTGTTTTTT. Amino acid sequence: CASGAAGTGDGELFF. Using reference TRBV5-6 and TRBJ2-2 for the parts outside the CDR3, the full variable domain is DAGVTQSPTHLIKTRGQQVTLRCSPKSGHDTVSWYQQALGQGPQFIFQYYEEEERQRGNFPDRFSGHQFPNYSSELNVNALLLGDSALYLCASGAAGTGDGELFFGEGSRLTVL.